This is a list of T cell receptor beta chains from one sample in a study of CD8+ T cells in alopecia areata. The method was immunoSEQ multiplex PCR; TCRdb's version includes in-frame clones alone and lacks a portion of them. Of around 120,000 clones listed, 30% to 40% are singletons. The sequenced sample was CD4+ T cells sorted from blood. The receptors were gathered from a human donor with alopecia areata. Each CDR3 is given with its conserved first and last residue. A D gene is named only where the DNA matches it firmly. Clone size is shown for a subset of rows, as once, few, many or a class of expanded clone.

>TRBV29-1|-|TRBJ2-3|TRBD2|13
CSVAGRTRSTQYF
TGCAGCGTTGCGGGCCGGACTAGATCTACGCAGTATTTT
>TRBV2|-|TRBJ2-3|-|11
CASSGGHTQYF
TGTGCCAGCAGTGGGGGCCATACGCAGTATTTT
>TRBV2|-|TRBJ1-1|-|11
CASSGRVEAFF
TGTGCCAGCAGTGGTAGGGTCGAAGCTTTCTTT
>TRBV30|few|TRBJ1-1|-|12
CAWSVFSAEAFF
TGTGCCTGGAGTGTTTTCTCGGCAGAAGCTTTCTTT
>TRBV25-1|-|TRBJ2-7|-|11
CASSETYEQYF
TGTGCCAGCAGTGAAACCTACGAGCAGTACTTC
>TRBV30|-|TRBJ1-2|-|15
CAWRDRGRWKYGYTF
TGTGCCTGGAGGGATAGAGGACGGTGGAAATATGGCTACACCTTC
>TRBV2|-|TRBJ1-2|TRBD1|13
CASSGRGGEGYTF
TGTGCCAGCAGTGGGCGAGGGGGCGAAGGCTACACCTTC
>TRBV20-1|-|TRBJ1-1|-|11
CSQGQNTEAFF
TGCAGCCAGGGTCAGAACACTGAAGCTTTCTTT
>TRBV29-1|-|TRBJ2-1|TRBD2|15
CSVLRTSGIRGEQFF
TGCAGCGTTCTTAGGACTAGCGGGATTCGGGGTGAGCAGTTCTTC
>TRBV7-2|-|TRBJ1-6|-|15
CASGSRSSYNSPLHF
TGTGCCAGCGGCTCCAGGAGCTCCTATAATTCACCCCTCCACTTT
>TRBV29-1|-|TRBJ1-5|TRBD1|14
CSVAIGTGSQPQHF
TGCAGCGTTGCGATCGGGACAGGGTCCCAGCCCCAGCATTTT
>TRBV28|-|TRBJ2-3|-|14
CASDRDLSTDTQYF
TGTGCCAGCGACCGGGACTTAAGCACAGATACGCAGTATTTT
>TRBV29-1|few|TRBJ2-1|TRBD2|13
CSVAGTRSNEQFF
TGCAGCGTGGCCGGGACTAGGTCCAATGAGCAGTTCTTC
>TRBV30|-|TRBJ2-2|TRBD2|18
CAWMNLAGRISGTGELFF
TGTGCCTGGATGAACCTAGCGGGAAGGATTTCGGGCACCGGGGAGCTGTTTTTT
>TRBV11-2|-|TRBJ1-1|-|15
CASSLDKDRSTEAFF
TGTGCCAGCAGCTTAGATAAGGACCGTTCCACTGAAGCTTTCTTT
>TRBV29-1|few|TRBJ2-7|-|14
CSVQGGGDLYEQYF
TGCAGCGTTCAAGGCGGGGGCGATCTCTACGAGCAGTACTTC
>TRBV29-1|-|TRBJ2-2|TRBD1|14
CSVWTGPGSGELFF
TGCAGCGTATGGACAGGGCCCGGCTCCGGGGAGCTGTTTTTT
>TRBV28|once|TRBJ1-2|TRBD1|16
CASSADRGPVNYGYTF
TGTGCCAGCAGTGCCGACAGGGGGCCCGTTAACTATGGCTACACCTTC
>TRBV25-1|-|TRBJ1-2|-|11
CASSVNYGYTF
TGTGCCAGCAGTGTCAACTATGGCTACACCTTC
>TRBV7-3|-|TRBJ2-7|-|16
CASSLRSTQPAYEQYF
TGTGCCAGCAGCTTAAGATCGACCCAGCCAGCCTACGAGCAGTACTTC